Below are 11 T cell receptor beta chains sequenced from a single sample in a study of CD8+ T cells in alopecia areata. After isolation, RNA underwent reverse transcription to generate cDNA as the sequencing template. Using immunoSEQ multiplex PCR, the repertoire was profiled, and TCRdb retains in-frame clones only, with some absent. The data contain about 19,000 clones, about 63% of them singletons. The treatment was: oral pan-JAK inhibitor, 5-10 mg twice daily. Alopecia areata patients had lesional scalp punch biopsies and peripheral blood taken from them. The source material was skin, sampled at week 4, from a patient treated with tofacitinib. These receptors were collected from a human donor with alopecia areata.

In this sample, this clone turned up a few times. This sequence joins TRBV4-1 and TRBJ1-5, with TRBD1 as a possible D gene (5 bases). This CDR3 is built from 16 residues. Germline assignment: CDR1 MGHRA and CDR2 YSYEKL. V lost 0 bases to trimming and J lost 2 bases, with 11 bases between them. This chain's CDR3 is CASSQDGGFGNQPQHF. The CDR3 nucleotides read TGCGCCAGCAGCCAAGATGGGGGGTTCGGCAATCAGCCCCAGCATTTT.

The chain links TRBV9 to TRBJ2-3, with TRBD2 identical over 9 bases. Germline CDR1 SGDLS, CDR2 YYNGEE. V lost 0 bases and J lost 2; bases outside the gene matches: 7. The CDR3 totals 17 residues. In nucleotides, the CDR3 is TGTGCCAGCAGCGTAGGATGGCTAGCGGGAACCACAGATACGCAGTATTTT. It translates to CASSVGWLAGTTDTQYF.

This clone came up a few times. This chain links TRBV11-2 with TRBJ2-7; D not certain. The CDR3 extends over 16 amino acids. Germline V lookup: CDR1 SGHAT, CDR2 FQNNGV. Trimming removed 0 bases at V and 7 bases at J, with 19 bases between. CDR3 nucleotides: TGTGCCAGCAGCTTAGACGGGTTCCCCTTCTACTGGGAGCAGTACTTC. Its protein is CASSLDGFPFYWEQYF.

This clone was seen a few times. The genes are TRBV29-1 and TRBJ2-5; TRBD1 matches 7 bases. This CDR3 is built from 13 residues. CDR1 is SQVTM, CDR2 ANQGSEA, per germline. V shed 3 bases and J 2 bases; nucleotides not matched to a gene: 3. The CDR3: CSVETGIQETQYF. CDR3 DNA sequence: TGCAGCGTTGAGACAGGGATTCAAGAGACCCAGTACTTC.

The chain carries TRBV5-1 and TRBJ2-1; 7 nucleotides match TRBD2. The CDR3 is 15 residues long. The V gene's germline CDR1 is SGHRS and CDR2 YFSETQ. The ends lost 5 bases at V and 1 base at J; junction bases unmatched: 6. This chain's CDR3 is CASRSLAESYNEQFF. The CDR3 nucleotides are TGCGCCAGCAGGTCGCTAGCGGAGTCCTACAATGAGCAGTTCTTC.

This chain uses TRBV5-8 with TRBJ1-1; D uncertain. The CDR3 sequence is 11 residues long. CDR1 and CDR2 (germline): SGHTS, YDEGEE. V was trimmed by 1 base and J by 6 bases, leaving 4 bases between them. CDR3 coding DNA: TGTGCCAGCAGCTTGAGGGCTGAAGCTTTCTTT. Translating gives CASSLRAEAFF.

The sample holds a few counts of this clone. This chain connects TRBV5-1 to TRBJ2-1; the match to TRBD2 covers 11 bases. V shed 0 bases and J 5 bases; nucleotides not matched to a gene: 7. The CDR3 extends over 17 amino acids. The V gene's germline CDR1 is SGHRS and CDR2 YFSETQ. This CDR3 reads CASSLGRLAGGHNEQFF. CDR3 in DNA: TGCGCCAGCAGCTTGGGTCGGCTAGCGGGGGGCCACAATGAGCAGTTCTTC.

Turning to this clone: The same CDR3 also results from other DNA sequences found in this sample. V and J are TRBV6-5 and TRBJ1-1; D gene unclear. The germline V gene encodes CDR1 MNHEY and CDR2 SVGAGI. Between the trimmed V and J ends, which lost 2 bases and 1 base, there was a span of 5 bases. The CDR3 is 13 amino acids. The CDR3 loop is CASSYGENTEAFF. CDR3 nucleotides: TGTGCCAGCAGTTACGGAGAGAACACTGAAGCTTTCTTT.

Only one count was recorded for this clone. The V call is TRBV14, the J call TRBJ1-6, with D possibly being TRBD1 (5 bases). CDR1 and CDR2 (germline): SGHDN, FVKESK. This CDR3 has 14 residues. Trimming removed 1 base from V and 14 bases from J, with 15 bases in between. The CDR3 bases are TGTGCCAGCAGCCAAGTTGGGGCCCCGGGGGCCCTCCACTTT. This sequence encodes CASSQVGAPGALHF.

The chain employs TRBV5-6 and TRBJ2-7; 10 positions agree with TRBD1. The CDR3 loop spans 16 amino acids. Trimming cost V 0 bases and J 4 bases; bases outside gene matches: 7. Germline-derived CDR1 and CDR2 are SGHDT and YYEEEE. CDR3 in DNA: TGTGCCAGCAGCTTGGCAGTCGGGACAGGGGCTTACGAGCAGTACTTC. Translated: CASSLAVGTGAYEQYF.

This clone was seen a single time. The rearrangement links TRBV4-1 to TRBJ2-1; 13 bases map to TRBD2. The CDR3 consists of 18 residues. Germline CDR1 MGHRA, CDR2 YSYEKL. V lost 1 base and J lost 5; bases outside the gene matches: 8. The CDR3 sequence: CASSQVDMGLAGHNEQFF. CDR3 bases: TGCGCCAGCAGCCAAGTGGACATGGGACTAGCGGGACACAATGAGCAGTTCTTC.